Sequencing of this T cell receptor (beta chain) was carried out in a study of blood T cells in healthy people across ages. Study in general: Capture by template switching was about one barcoded beta molecule per two T cells. Study-wide results and caveats: Donor CMV status, an unknown factor, possibly confounded changes in expanded clonotypes.

Through a sample-barcoded 5' primer and a J-beta primer mix, a second PCR was run for 7 to 11 cycles. A template-switch adaptor that had 12 random nucleotides put a tag on each cDNA molecule. Each CDR3 protein is one row after TCRdb ran MiXCR on the 5' RACE reads. The sample comprises about 1.1 million distinct CDR3 sequences, approximately 38% of which are singletons, and about 12% rests with the top ten. With respect to this clonotype: Its antigen is not known.

This TCR derives from a man between 18 and 29 years old in good health. The sample comprised blood.

CDR3 DNA sequence: TGTGCCAGCAGTCAGGGTTTCCGGGAGCCCCAGCATTTT. Its translation: CASSQGFREPQHF. V usage is TRBV3-1 and J usage is TRBJ1-5; tentatively, D is TRBD1 (5 bases). CDR3 length: 13 amino acids. V shed 6 bases and J shed 8 bases, with 14 bases lying between them. CDR1 is LGHDT, CDR2 YNNKEL, per germline (reference sequence).